This TCR beta chain comes out of a study of blood T cell repertoires in COVID-19. Sequencing used immunoSEQ multiplex PCR; TCRdb keeps in-frame clones, though not all of them. In the table there are 140,000 to 150,000 clones, 70% to 90% of which are singletons. Germline CDR1 is SGDLS and CDR2 is YYNGEE. V shed 3 bases and J shed 3 bases, with 13 bases lying between them. This CDR3 is built from 15 residues. The V gene is TRBV9, the J gene TRBJ2-1, with TRBD2 as a possible D gene (5 bases). The material sequenced was PBMCs or T cells enriched from blood (not recorded which). This receptor was obtained from a woman aged 40 to 50 who had recovered from COVID-19. The CDR3: CASSATTRGYNEQFF. CDR3 bases: TGTGCCAGCAGCGCGACTACTCGCGGCTACAATGAGCAGTTCTTC. Filled out from reference TRBV9 and TRBJ2-1, the complete variable domain reads DSGVTQTPKHLITATGQRVTLRCSPRSGDLSVYWYQQSLDQGLQFLIQYYNGEERAKGNILERFSAQQFPDLHSELNLSSLELGDSALYFCASSATTRGYNEQFFGPGTRLTVL.